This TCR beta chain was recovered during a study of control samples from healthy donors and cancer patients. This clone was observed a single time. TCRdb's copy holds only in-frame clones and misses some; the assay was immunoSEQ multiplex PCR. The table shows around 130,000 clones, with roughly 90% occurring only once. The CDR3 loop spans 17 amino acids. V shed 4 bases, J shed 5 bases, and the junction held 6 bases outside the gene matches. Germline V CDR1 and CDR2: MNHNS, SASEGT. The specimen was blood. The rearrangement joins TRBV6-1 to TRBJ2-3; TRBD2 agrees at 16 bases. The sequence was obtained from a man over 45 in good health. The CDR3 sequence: CASSVGLAGGQGDTQYF. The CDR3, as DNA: TGTGCCAGCAGTGTGGGACTAGCGGGGGGGCAGGGAGATACGCAGTATTTT.